A single sample is the source of the 21 T cell receptor beta chains below, sequenced in a study of T cell responses to AZD1222 COVID-19 vaccine. Method: immunoSEQ multiplex PCR; TCRdb's copy keeps in-frame clones and lacks some. The sample carries 150,000 or so clones, approximately 90% recorded once. The source material was peripheral blood, sampled on day 0 of AZD1222 vaccination. Every receptor here comes from an adult in good health.

This chain connects TRBV4-2 to TRBJ2-1; tentative D call: TRBD1 (5 bases). Germline loops: CDR1 LGHNA, CDR2 YNFKEQ. CDR3 length: 14 residues. Trimming removed 4 bases from V and 4 bases from J, with 11 bases in between. DNA of the CDR3: TGTGCCAGCAGCCCAAAGGCAGGGTACAATGAGCAGTTCTTC. It codes for CASSPKAGYNEQFF.

This clone was seen a handful of times. The rearrangement joins TRBV9 to TRBJ1-3; D not resolved. Germline CDR1 reads SGDLS; CDR2 reads YYNGEE. There are 15 residues in the CDR3. Trimming removed 0 bases from V and 2 bases from J, with 9 bases in between. The CDR3 sequence: CASSVGVGPGNTIYF. DNA of the CDR3: TGTGCCAGCAGCGTAGGGGTTGGTCCTGGAAACACCATATATTTT.

This rearrangement joins TRBV21-1 to TRBJ2-3; the D segment call TRBD2 is taken from the table without a DNA check. TRBV21-1 is a pseudogene. CDR3 size: 18 residues. The CDR3: CASSKERGGEVLTDTQYF. CDR3 in DNA: TGTGCCAGCAGCAAAGAAAGGGGGGGAGAGGTACTGACAGATACGCAGTATTTT.

The chain carries TRBV7-2 and TRBJ2-1; TRBD2 matches at 14 bases. Looked up from germline, CDR1 is SGHTA and CDR2 is FQGNSA. The junction had 7 bases not matched to a gene; V was cut back by 6 bases and J by 9 bases. The CDR3 is 15 residues long. CDR3 amino acids: CASRMGLAGEGEQFF. The DNA of the CDR3 is TGTGCCAGCAGAATGGGACTAGCGGGAGAAGGTGAGCAGTTCTTC.

The chain's CDR3 is CASRLRRSGTNTGELFF. For the CDR3, the DNA is TGTGCCAGCCGTCTAAGGAGAAGCGGTACGAACACCGGGGAGCTGTTTTTT. The V gene is TRBV3-1 (or the pseudogene TRBV3-2), the J gene TRBJ2-2; possible D gene TRBD2, 5 bases. Germline CDR1 is LGHDT and CDR2 is YNNKEL (reference sequence). The CDR3 covers 17 residues. V dropped 8 bases and J dropped 0 bases, with 19 bases sitting between them.

The chain carries TRBV29-1 and TRBJ1-5, with D unresolved. Germline V gene data show CDR1 as SQVTM and CDR2 as ANQGSEA. Deletions cut 6 bases from V and 0 bases from J, with 9 bases between. CDR3 length equals 13 residues. The DNA of the CDR3 is TGCAGCGTCGGAGAGAATAGCAATCAGCCCCAGCATTTT. This sequence encodes CSVGENSNQPQHF.

This clone was counted a single time. The chain links TRBV6-2 or TRBV6-3 to TRBJ2-5, with 14 bases identical to TRBD2. The CDR3 has 15 amino acids. After removal of 5 bases from V and 9 bases from J, the junction contained 8 bases not matched to a gene. Germline CDR1 is MNHEY and CDR2 is SVGEGT. CDR3 sequence (DNA): TGTGCCAGCAGTCCAGGGACTAGCGGGAGTGGAGCCCAGTACTTC. Its protein is CASSPGTSGSGAQYF.

J is TRBJ1-1 and V is TRBV14; D unresolved. CDR1 SGHDN and CDR2 FVKESK come from the germline V gene. V was shortened by 4 bases and J by 0 bases, with 9 bases between the two germline ends. The CDR3 extends over 14 amino acids. The CDR3 DNA reads as TGTGCCAGCAGCCTGCTGGGAGTGAACACTGAAGCTTTCTTT. This translates into CASSLLGVNTEAFF.

The chain couples TRBV7-2 to TRBJ2-1; no clear D. The V gene's germline CDR1 is SGHTA and CDR2 FQGNSA. This CDR3 is built from 11 residues. V was pared by 5 bases and J by 7 bases, with 6 bases between. The CDR3 region has the DNA TGTGCCAGCAGCCGACTGAATGAGCAGTTCTTC. Its translation: CASSRLNEQFF.

The chain links TRBV28 to TRBJ1-5; no clear D. V gave up 3 bases and J gave up 5 bases, with 8 bases separating them. The length of the CDR3 is 13 residues. Per germline, CDR1 MDHEN and CDR2 SYDVKM. The CDR3 protein is CASSFVQDQPQHF. The CDR3, as DNA: TGTGCCAGCAGTTTCGTTCAGGATCAGCCCCAGCATTTT.

This rearrangement joins TRBV10-3 to TRBJ1-2; D perhaps matches TRBD1 (6 bases). The germline V gene has CDR1 ENHRY and CDR2 SYGVKD. Trimming removed 6 bases at V and 4 bases at J, with 12 bases between. The length of the CDR3 is 13 residues. The CDR3 nucleotides are TGTGCCATCAGCCCCCAGGGGAGCTATGGCTACACCTTC. Amino acid sequence: CAISPQGSYGYTF.

The chain carries TRBV18 and TRBJ2-7, with no clear D. The CDR3 runs to 14 residues. Germline CDR1 KGHSH, CDR2 LQKENI. Trimming pared 2 bases from V and 6 bases from J, leaving 14 bases between. DNA of the CDR3: TGTGCCAGCTCACCAAATCCGACCCGAAGCGAGCAGTACTTC. It specifies CASSPNPTRSEQYF.

This CDR3 is CASSLRLAGEYIQYF. As DNA, the CDR3 is TGTGCCAGCAGCTTAAGGCTAGCGGGAGAATACATTCAGTACTTC. This rearrangement joins TRBV7-3 to TRBJ2-4; 10 bases fit TRBD2. The CDR3 has 15 amino acids. Looked up from germline, CDR1 is SGHTA and CDR2 is FQGTGA. V shed 1 base, J shed 8 bases, and the junction held 5 bases outside the gene matches.

This sequence joins TRBV5-1 and TRBJ1-2, with 8 bases that match TRBD1. Germline V gene data show CDR1 as SGHRS and CDR2 as YFSETQ. V trimming: 5 bases; J trimming: 2 bases; junction bases outside the gene matches: 5. This CDR3 is built from 14 residues. The CDR3 nucleotides are TGCGCCAGCAGTTGGACAGGGACAAACTATGGCTACACCTTC. Protein sequence: CASSWTGTNYGYTF.

V usage is TRBV11-3 and J usage is TRBJ1-1, with D maybe TRBD1 (5 bases). CDR1 SGHNT and CDR2 YENEEA come from the germline V gene. V was trimmed by 10 bases and J by 4 bases, leaving 22 bases between them. The CDR3 sequence is 15 residues long. CDR3 loop: CATFAGQSGGTEAFF. DNA of the CDR3: TGTGCCACCTTCGCGGGGCAGTCCGGGGGCACTGAAGCTTTCTTT.

This clone turned up a few times. The chain links TRBV5-6 to TRBJ1-2; 7 bases are a match to TRBD1. CDR1 and CDR2 (germline): SGHDT, YYEEEE. The length of the CDR3 is 14 residues. The junction had 4 bases not matched to a gene; V was cut back by 1 base and J by 4 bases. The CDR3 coding sequence is TGTGCCAGCAGCTTGATCGCAGGGGGCTATGGCTACACCTTC. This encodes CASSLIAGGYGYTF.

V is TRBV28 and J is TRBJ1-1, with TRBD1 matching over 11 bases. The CDR3 runs to 16 residues. The junction had 13 bases not matched to a gene; V was cut back by 8 bases and J by 5 bases. Germline CDR1 and CDR2: MDHEN and SYDVKM. In DNA form, the CDR3 reads TGTGCCAGCTTGCCCAGGACAGGGGGCGCGGGAACTGAAGCTTTCTTT. This sequence encodes CASLPRTGGAGTEAFF.

The chain is built from TRBV18 and TRBJ1-4; no firm D call. Between the trimmed V and J ends, which lost 2 bases and 8 bases, there was a span of 9 bases. The CDR3 sequence is 13 residues long. Germline values: CDR1 KGHSH, CDR2 LQKENI. The CDR3 region is CASSPGDGEKLFF. CDR3 nucleotide sequence: TGTGCCAGCTCACCAGGGGATGGAGAAAAACTGTTTTTT. Drawing the rest from reference TRBV18 and TRBJ1-4, the complete variable domain is NAGVMQNPRHLVRRRGQEARLRCSPMKGHSHVYWYRQLPEEGLKFMVYLQKENIIDESGMPKERFSAEFPKEGPSILRIQQVVRGDSAAYFCASSPGDGEKLFFGSGTQLSVL.

The rearrangement uses TRBV11-2 and TRBJ2-5; D gene uncertain. CDR3 length: 15 residues. Trimming cost V 1 base and J 5 bases, with 14 bases left between them. Germline V gene data show CDR1 as SGHAT and CDR2 as FQNNGV. CDR3 DNA: TGTGCCAGCAGCTTAGTGGGCCTGGGGTCGGAGACCCAGTACTTC. Translation gives CASSLVGLGSETQYF. Full variable domain (rest looked up from reference TRBV11-2 and TRBJ2-5): EAGVAQSPRYKIIEKRQSVAFWCNPISGHATLYWYQQILGQGPKLLIQFQNNGVVDDSQLPKDRFSAERLKGVDSTLKIQPAKLEDSAVYLCASSLVGLGSETQYFGPGTRLLVL.

The chain couples TRBV28 to TRBJ1-2, with D uncertain. The germline gives CDR1 MDHEN, CDR2 SYDVKM. V lost 5 bases to trimming and J lost 2 bases, with 3 bases between them. The CDR3 spans 11 residues. The CDR3 sequence: CASSGNYGYTF. For the CDR3, the DNA is TGTGCCAGCAGTGGGAACTATGGCTACACCTTC.

Here the CDR3 reads CASSNRGFTDTQYF. CDR3 nucleotide sequence: TGTGCCAGTAGTAACAGGGGATTCACAGATACGCAGTATTTT. The genes are TRBV19 and TRBJ2-3, with 7 bases that match TRBD1. The CDR3 consists of 14 residues. After removal of 4 bases from V and 2 bases from J, the junction contained 3 bases not matched to a gene. The germline gives CDR1 LNHDA, CDR2 SQIVND (reference sequence).